These 9 T cell receptor beta chains were all obtained from the same sample, sequenced in a study of neurological immune-mediated disorders (dated by TCRdb to between 2018 and 2021). Library construction relied on 5' RACE. The instrument given in TCRdb is Illumina HiSeq 2500. In TCRdb, the public reads were trimmed at Q25 with fastp and aligned with MiXCR, with productive beta chains retained. Rows with a matching CDR3 protein are joined into one entry that keeps the most common DNA and genes. The sample table holds about 27,000 distinct CDR3 sequences, of which about 2.6% were seen once. The ten largest account for about 2.3% of the sample. Sequencing used PBMCs. The origin of the receptors is a woman between 50 and 59 years old with multiple sclerosis.

This clonotype has at least ten counts. This chain connects TRBV20-1 to TRBJ1-2; a weak D match, TRBD1 (6 bases). The CDR3 has 12 residues. Trimming removed 6 bases at V and 4 bases at J, with 12 bases between. CDR1 is DFQATT, CDR2 SNEGSKA, per germline (reference sequence). This chain's CDR3 is CSATGTAYGYTF. In DNA form, the CDR3 reads TGCAGTGCAACAGGGACCGCCTATGGCTACACCTTC.

This clonotype was found many times. This chain connects TRBV20-1 to TRBJ1-5; 9 nucleotides agree with TRBD1. Trimming at V came to 3 bases and at J to 4 bases, leaving 4 bases not matched to a gene. CDR3 length: 14 residues. Per the germline V gene, CDR1 is DFQATT and CDR2 is SNEGSKA (reference sequence). This chain's CDR3 is CSARDRGGNQPQHF. The CDR3 nucleotides are TGCAGTGCTAGGGACAGGGGCGGTAATCAGCCCCAGCATTTT.

This clonotype has at least ten counts. The V gene is TRBV12-3 or TRBV12-4, the J gene TRBJ2-5, with 8 bases aligning to TRBD1. The CDR3 covers 13 residues. V lost 6 bases and J lost 4; bases outside the gene matches: 4. The CDR3: CASRAGTGETQYF. The CDR3 DNA reads as TGTGCCAGCAGAGCCGGGACAGGAGAGACCCAGTACTTC.

At least ten counts were recorded for this clonotype. The CDR3 sequence: CASTRTLGGEQYF. The CDR3 DNA follows: TGTGCCAGCACTCGCACCCTGGGGGGGGAGCAGTACTTC. The genes are TRBV6-5 and TRBJ2-7, with 7 positions matching TRBD2. The CDR3 totals 13 residues. Germline V lookup: CDR1 MNHEY, CDR2 SVGAGI. The V segment lost 7 bases and the J segment 7 bases; nucleotides outside the gene matches: 10.

This chain joins TRBV20-1 and TRBJ2-4; 7 bases fit TRBD1. CDR1 and CDR2 from the germline V gene are DFQATT and SNEGSKA (reference sequence). After removal of 3 bases from V and 1 base from J, the junction contained 6 bases not matched to a gene. This CDR3 comprises 15 residues. For the CDR3, the DNA is TGCAGTGCTAGGGAACAGGGGCCGGCCAAAAACATTCAGTACTTC. Translation: CSAREQGPAKNIQYF.

This clonotype was observed at least ten times. The junction departs from the called germline gene at one end, perhaps through a read error. This chain uses TRBV29-1 with TRBJ1-2; a weak D match, TRBD1 (5 bases). The CDR3 is made up of 15 amino acids. CDR1 is SQVTM, CDR2 ANQGSEA, per germline. CDR3 DNA: TGCAGCGTCGAAGGAGGGGCGTCGGGTAACTATGGCTACACCTTC. Its protein product is CSVEGGASGNYGYTF. Full variable domain (missing parts from reference TRBV29-1 and TRBJ1-2): SAVISQKPSRDICQRGTSLTIQCQVDSQVTMMFWYRQQPGQSLTLIATANQGSEATYESGFVIDKFPISRPNLTFSTLTVSNMSPEDSSIYLCSVEGGASGNYGYTFGSGTRLTVV.

The chain links TRBV7-9 to TRBJ2-3, with TRBD2 matching over 7 bases. Germline assignment: CDR1 SEHNR and CDR2 FQNEAQ (reference sequence). The CDR3 loop spans 14 amino acids. With 3 bases clipped from V and 6 bases from J, the junction kept 6 bases outside the gene matches. The DNA of the CDR3 is TGTGCCAGCAGCTTCGCCGGACTAGTGGATACGCAGTATTTT. This gives the protein CASSFAGLVDTQYF.

Turning to this clonotype: The CDR3 carries no conserved terminal phenylalanine or tryptophan, so it likely arises from a read error. V and J are TRBV10-2 and TRBJ1-1; D remains unclear. This CDR3 has 13 amino acids. Germline-derived CDR1 and CDR2 are WSHSY and SAAADI. The CDR3 protein is CASSAPRGTEAFL. The CDR3 DNA reads TGTGCCAGCAGTGCTCCCAGAGGGACTGAAGCTTTCCTT.

There are many counts of this clonotype. The V call is TRBV4-2, the J call TRBJ2-3; tentatively, D is TRBD1 or TRBD2 (5 bases each). The CDR3 is 15 residues long. Germline V lookup: CDR1 LGHNA, CDR2 YNFKEQ. With 1 base removed from V and 0 bases from J, the gap between germline ends came to 8 bases. CDR3 region: CASSQGGYSTDTQYF. DNA for the CDR3: TGTGCCAGCAGCCAAGGGGGGTATAGCACAGATACGCAGTATTTT.